This TCR beta chain was obtained from a study of cytomegalovirus exposure and HLA in healthy donors. 60 Vbeta and 13 Jbeta primers were used in PCR. The table came from immunoSEQ multiplex PCR; TCRdb's copy has only in-frame clones and leaves some out. The sample has about 200,000 clones, 81% seen once; the top ten hold 3.4%. Study outcomes and limitations: Sequencing likely generated an artifact that appeared as a cluster of highly shared sequence variants. Most TCR beta V segments were productive about 87% or about 30% of the time in an earlier analysis.

Concerning this clone itself: No antigen is known for it.

CDR1 and CDR2 (germline): MNHNS, SASEGT. The ends lost 6 bases at V and 3 bases at J; junction bases unmatched: 2. This CDR3 is 14 amino acids long. The source is a man aged 35 to 55 in good health and CMV-seropositive. The sequenced sample was PBMCs. V gene TRBV6-1 combines with J gene TRBJ2-3; 11 positions agree with TRBD2. This CDR3 is CASRTSGVTDTQYF. The CDR3 DNA reads TGTGCCAGCAGGACTAGCGGGGTGACAGATACGCAGTATTTT.